These 20 T cell receptor beta chains originate from one sample sequenced in a study of Graves' ophthalmopathy and Graves' hyperthyroidism. TCR beta CDR3 amplification used RNA transcripts. HTBI-primed first-round RT-PCR preceded second-round multiplex PCR. One entry per CDR3 protein results from TCRdb running MiXCR on the multiplex PCR reads. The repertoire holds 20,000 to 30,000 distinct CDR3 sequences, with roughly 50% as singletons. The sample comprised peripheral blood. These receptors came from an adult woman with stable Graves' hyperthyroidism.

The chain joins TRBV12-3 or TRBV12-4 to TRBJ2-1; D is perhaps TRBD1 (5 bases). This CDR3 spans 14 amino acids. V shed 6 bases and J shed 7 bases, with 16 bases lying between them. The CDR3 region is CASRPQGGTNEQFF. The CDR3 nucleotides read TGTGCCAGCAGACCTCAGGGCGGAACTAATGAGCAGTTCTTC.

The chain uses TRBV18 and TRBJ2-1; the D is unclear. The CDR3 is 15 residues long. The V end lost 3 bases, the J end lost 1 base, and 10 bases lay between the germline ends. The germline CDR1 and CDR2 sequences are KGHSH and LQKENI. The CDR3 sequence: CASSPLRSSYNEQFF. The CDR3 nucleotides are TGTGCCAGCTCACCCCTGAGGTCGTCCTACAATGAGCAGTTCTTC.

This chain uses TRBV15 with TRBJ1-1; D unresolved. The CDR3 has 15 amino acids. Looked up from germline, CDR1 is LNHNV and CDR2 is YYDKDF (reference sequence). The V end was cut by 3 bases, the J end by 1 base, with 12 bases between. As DNA, the CDR3 is TGTGCCACCAGCAGGCAGCAAGAGGGGAACACTGAAGCTTTCTTT. Translated: CATSRQQEGNTEAFF. The full variable domain, with the rest looked up from reference TRBV15 and TRBJ1-1, is DAMVIQNPRYQVTQFGKPVTLSCSQTLNHNVMYWYQQKSSQAPKLLFHYYDKDFNNEADTPDNFQSRRPNTSFCFLDIRSPGLGDTAMYLCATSRQQEGNTEAFFGQGTRLTVV.

The V call is TRBV10-1, the J call TRBJ1-2; no definite D call. V was cut by 9 bases and J by 1 base, with 21 bases left in between. The CDR3 spans 16 residues. The V gene's germline CDR1 is WNHNN and CDR2 SYGVQD (reference sequence). The chain's CDR3 is CASATTPGRHNYGYTF. CDR3 sequence (DNA): TGCGCCAGTGCAACCACCCCCGGGCGACATAACTATGGCTACACCTTC.

The genes are TRBV9 and TRBJ2-7; the D call may be TRBD1 or TRBD2 (5 bases each). The CDR3 covers 15 residues. From germline, CDR1 is SGDLS and CDR2 YYNGEE. V dropped 0 bases and J dropped 6 bases, with 16 bases sitting between them. In DNA, the CDR3 is TGTGCCAGCAGCGTAGGCCTTGTTGAGGGGTCCGAGCAGTACTTC. Translated, it gives CASSVGLVEGSEQYF.

In its sample, this clonotype is medium-sized. This chain uses TRBV10-1 with TRBJ1-6; no definite D call. Germline CDR1 WNHNN, CDR2 SYGVQD (reference sequence). The CDR3 extends over 13 amino acids. Trimming left V 10 bases short and J 7 bases short, with 14 bases between. The CDR3 bases are TGCGCCACCGTACGCCGCGAAAATTCACCCCTCCACTTT. Translated: CATVRRENSPLHF.

On this clonotype: The CDR3 does not end in the conserved phenylalanine or tryptophan, so this is likely a read error. The limits of the CDR3 on the DNA are not certain, so only TCRdb's listed CDR3 is given. CDR3 region: CASSYRGAS. This chain links TRBV6-5 with TRBJ2-7; the listed D gene, TRBD2, was not tested against the DNA. The CDR3 extends over 9 residues, inclusive of both ends. CDR1 is MNHEY, CDR2 SVGAGI, per germline.

V usage is TRBV12-3 or TRBV12-4 and J usage is TRBJ1-2, with D perhaps matching TRBD1 (5 bases). The CDR3 extends over 13 amino acids. Trimming shortened V by 8 bases and J by 4 bases, and 14 bases separated the two germline ends. CDR3 in amino acids: CASQDSGIYGYTF. The CDR3 nucleotides read TGTGCCAGCCAGGACTCAGGGATCTATGGCTACACCTTC.

The chain recombines TRBV7-9 with TRBJ1-5, with D maybe TRBD1 (5 bases). In germline, CDR1 is SEHNR, CDR2 FQNEAQ (reference sequence). V shed 4 bases and J shed 2 bases, with 9 bases lying between them. The CDR3 consists of 14 residues. CDR3 coding DNA: TGTGCCAGCAGCTCACGGGGGGGCAATCAGCCCCAGCATTTT. It yields the protein CASSSRGGNQPQHF. Based on the CDR3 plus reference TRBV7-9 and TRBJ1-5, the full variable domain is DTGVSQNPRHKITKRGQNVTFRCDPISEHNRLYWYRQTLGQGPEFLTYFQNEAQLEKSRLLSDRFSAERPKGSFSTLEIQRTEQGDSAMYLCASSSRGGNQPQHFGDGTRLSIL.

In this sample, this clonotype is medium-sized. The chain has TRBV29-1 and TRBJ1-5; D is perhaps TRBD1 (6 bases). CDR3 length equals 13 residues. The ends were cut back, 6 bases at V and 3 bases at J, with 12 bases in the middle. Germline V lookup: CDR1 SQVTM, CDR2 ANQGSEA. CDR3 loop: CSVRDNYNQPQHF. DNA for the CDR3: TGCAGCGTCCGGGACAACTACAATCAGCCCCAGCATTTT.

Sample share makes this clonotype medium-sized. The chain joins TRBV20-1 to TRBJ1-6; D is unclear. Germline lookup yields CDR1 DFQATT and CDR2 SNEGSKA (reference sequence). Trimming left V 6 bases short and J 7 bases short, with 13 bases between. This CDR3 has 13 amino acids. The CDR3 DNA reads TGCAGTGCGGTGGACGGGGTGAATTCACCCCTCCACTTT. Its translation is CSAVDGVNSPLHF.

The gene calls are TRBV20-1 and TRBJ2-1; D gene unclear. Germline CDR1 reads DFQATT; CDR2 reads SNEGSKA (reference sequence). The CDR3 covers 14 residues. V dropped 3 bases and J dropped 5 bases, with 14 bases sitting between them. As DNA, the CDR3 is TGCAGTGCTAGCGCAGACCAGTGGGACAATGAGCAGTTCTTC. This codes for CSASADQWDNEQFF.

This clonotype is classed as medium-sized. This sequence joins TRBV14 and TRBJ1-2; D ambiguous. This CDR3 contains 14 residues. CDR1 and CDR2 (germline): SGHDN, FVKESK. V was clipped by 0 bases and J by 10 bases, with 15 bases between them. The CDR3 nucleotides read TGTGCCAGCAGCCAAGAGGCGGGGAGCTACGTCTACACCTTC. The encoded protein is CASSQEAGSYVYTF.

The V and J genes are TRBV7-2 and TRBJ2-7, with 7 bases matching TRBD2. J was trimmed by 5 bases and V by 5 bases; bases with no gene match: 6. From germline, CDR1 is SGHTA and CDR2 FQGNSA. This CDR3 region has 13 residues. CDR3 protein: CASSPGGSDEQYF. The CDR3 DNA reads as TGTGCCAGCAGCCCTGGCGGGAGCGACGAGCAGTACTTC.

This clonotype was seen many times. This chain connects TRBV6-5 to TRBJ2-7; 11 bases align to TRBD1. The germline V gene encodes CDR1 MNHEY and CDR2 SVGAGI. V dropped 5 bases and J dropped 5; count of bases not matched to a gene: 5. This CDR3 region has 14 residues. The CDR3 is CASSPGQGADEQYF. The CDR3, as DNA: TGTGCCAGCAGTCCCGGACAGGGGGCCGACGAGCAGTACTTC.

The gene calls are TRBV5-5 and TRBJ2-3; 11 bases are shared with TRBD2. This CDR3 has 18 amino acids. Looked up from germline, CDR1 is SGHKS and CDR2 is YYEKEE (reference sequence). J gave up 2 bases and V 6 bases, and 14 bases lay outside the gene matches. This chain's CDR3 is CASKNWGLAVRHTDTQYF. The CDR3, as DNA: TGTGCCAGCAAAAACTGGGGACTAGCGGTCAGGCACACAGATACGCAGTATTTT.

The chain uses TRBV20-1 and TRBJ2-5; TRBD2 matches at 11 bases. J lost 5 bases, V lost 6 bases, and 8 bases had no gene match. This CDR3 comprises 14 residues. Germline values: CDR1 DFQATT, CDR2 SNEGSKA (reference sequence). CDR3 residues: CSATTSGMAETQYF. CDR3 coding DNA: TGCAGTGCCACGACTAGCGGGATGGCGGAGACCCAGTACTTC.

This clonotype was found many times. This could be a read error, since a much larger clone is one nucleotide away. The chain recombines TRBV4-1 with TRBJ2-5; D possibly corresponds to TRBD2 (6 bases). CDR1 and CDR2 (germline): MGHRA, YSYEKL. This CDR3 has 16 amino acids. The V and J ends lost 3 bases and 3 bases respectively, with 17 bases between them. In DNA form, the CDR3 reads TGCGCCAGCAGCCACTTGGGGGGACGAGCGGAAGAGACCCAGTACTTC. Its protein product is CASSHLGGRAEETQYF.

V usage is TRBV2 and J usage is TRBJ2-6, with 7 bases matching TRBD1. Germline V lookup: CDR1 SNHLY, CDR2 FYNNEI. The CDR3 runs to 16 residues. Unmatched junction bases numbered 7, after V lost 4 bases and J lost 4 bases. As DNA, the CDR3 is TGTGCCAGCAGTGGGAGAGGGGGCGCCGGGGCCAACGTCCTGACTTTC. It yields the protein CASSGRGGAGANVLTF.

The gene calls are TRBV7-3 and TRBJ2-7; D gene uncertain. Looked up from germline, CDR1 is SGHTA and CDR2 is FQGTGA. CDR3 length: 14 residues. Trimming removed 4 bases at V and 6 bases at J, with 16 bases between. The CDR3 region has the DNA TGTGCCAGCAGCTCAAAACACGGTGTTCTCGAGCAGTACTTC. As protein: CASSSKHGVLEQYF.